This T cell receptor beta chain was captured by sequencing in a study of blood T cell repertoires in COVID-19. Study background: Sites across the United States, Italy and Spain contributed samples from acute and convalescent COVID-19.

Here immunoSEQ multiplex PCR was the method, and the copy in TCRdb shows in-frame clones only, minus some. This sample carries under 100,000 clones, about 81% of them seen once, and the ten largest clones take approximately 13%. The CDR3 consists of 14 residues. Germline V gives CDR1 SGHTA, CDR2 FQGNSA. Trimming cost V 5 bases and J 4 bases, with 14 bases left between them. This chain links TRBV7-2 with TRBJ1-1, with D tentatively TRBD1 (6 bases). The receptor comes from a human donor in a cohort sampled during active COVID-19. The sequenced material came from peripheral blood. CDR3 nucleotides: TGTGCCAGCAGCGTACAGGGTGGGCGCACTGAAGCTTTCTTT. The encoded protein is CASSVQGGRTEAFF.